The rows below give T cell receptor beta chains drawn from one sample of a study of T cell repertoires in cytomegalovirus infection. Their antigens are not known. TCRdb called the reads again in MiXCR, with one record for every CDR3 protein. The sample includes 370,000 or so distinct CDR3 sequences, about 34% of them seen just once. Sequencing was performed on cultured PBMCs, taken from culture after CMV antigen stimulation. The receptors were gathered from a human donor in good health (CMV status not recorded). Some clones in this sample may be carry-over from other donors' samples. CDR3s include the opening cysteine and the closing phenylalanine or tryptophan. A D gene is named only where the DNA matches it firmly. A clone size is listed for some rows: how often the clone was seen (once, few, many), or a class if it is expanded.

cdr3_aa: CASSQDDKGDQPQHF
cdr3_nt: TGCGCCAGCAGCCAAGATGATAAGGGGGATCAGCCCCAGCATTTT
v_call: TRBV4-1
d_call: .
j_call: TRBJ1-5
cdr3_length: 15
clone_size: once

cdr3_aa: CASSYSTTEAFF
cdr3_nt: TGTGCCAGCAGTTACTCAACCACTGAAGCTTTCTTT
v_call: TRBV6-6
d_call: .
j_call: TRBJ1-1
cdr3_length: 12
clone_size: .

cdr3_aa: CASSGGLAENTGELFF
cdr3_nt: TGCGCCAGCAGTGGGGGACTAGCGGAAAACACCGGGGAGCTGTTTTTT
v_call: TRBV10-1
d_call: TRBD2
j_call: TRBJ2-2
cdr3_length: 16
clone_size: .

cdr3_aa: CASSTNAGTSFYEQYF
cdr3_nt: TGTGCCAGCAGTACCAACGCCGGGACTAGCTTCTACGAGCAGTACTTC
v_call: TRBV28
d_call: TRBD2
j_call: TRBJ2-7
cdr3_length: 16
clone_size: .

cdr3_aa: CASSLENPSTFF
cdr3_nt: TGTGCCAGCAGCTTAGAGAATCCGAGTACTTTCTTT
v_call: TRBV7-2
d_call: .
j_call: TRBJ1-1
cdr3_length: 12
clone_size: many

cdr3_aa: CASSSYRGNTEAFF
cdr3_nt: TGTGCCAGCAGCTCGTACAGGGGAAACACTGAAGCTTTCTTT
v_call: TRBV28
d_call: TRBD1
j_call: TRBJ1-1
cdr3_length: 14
clone_size: many

cdr3_aa: CASSGRKTQYF
cdr3_nt: TGTGCCAGCAGTGGACGTAAGACCCAGTACTTC
v_call: TRBV6-1
d_call: .
j_call: TRBJ2-5
cdr3_length: 11
clone_size: few

cdr3_aa: CASARRGNTEAFF
cdr3_nt: TGTGCCAGTGCGAGGAGGGGGAACACTGAAGCTTTCTTT
v_call: TRBV19
d_call: .
j_call: TRBJ1-1
cdr3_length: 13
clone_size: .

cdr3_aa: CASTPSGLYGYTF
cdr3_nt: TGTGCCAGCACCCCAAGTGGGCTGTATGGCTACACCTTC
v_call: TRBV5-4
d_call: .
j_call: TRBJ1-2
cdr3_length: 13
clone_size: .

cdr3_aa: CASSWGRGAEAFF
cdr3_nt: TGTGCCAGCAGTTGGGGTCGGGGGGCTGAAGCTTTCTTT
v_call: TRBV28
d_call: .
j_call: TRBJ1-1
cdr3_length: 13
clone_size: .

cdr3_aa: CASSPQQGWLANEQFF
cdr3_nt: TGCGCCAGCAGCCCCCAGCAGGGGTGGCTCGCCAATGAGCAGTTCTTC
v_call: TRBV4-3
d_call: .
j_call: TRBJ2-1
cdr3_length: 16
clone_size: few

cdr3_aa: CSALKPRIFYGYTF
cdr3_nt: TGCAGTGCTCTAAAACCCCGGATATTCTATGGCTACACCTTC
v_call: TRBV20-1
d_call: .
j_call: TRBJ1-2
cdr3_length: 14
clone_size: .

cdr3_aa: CATTDRSNQPQHF
cdr3_nt: TGTGCCACGACGGACCGTAGCAATCAGCCCCAGCATTTT
v_call: TRBV2
d_call: .
j_call: TRBJ1-5
cdr3_length: 13
clone_size: .

cdr3_aa: CASSLPGGMNTEAFF
cdr3_nt: TGTGCCAGCAGTTTACCGGGTGGAATGAACACTGAAGCTTTCTTT
v_call: TRBV12-3/TRBV12-4
d_call: .
j_call: TRBJ1-1
cdr3_length: 15
clone_size: few

cdr3_aa: CASSSLEKLFF
cdr3_nt: TGTGCCAGCAGTTCTCTGGAAAAACTGTTTTTT
v_call: TRBV28
d_call: .
j_call: TRBJ1-4
cdr3_length: 11
clone_size: .

cdr3_aa: CASSPPGQGLSGYTF
cdr3_nt: TGTGCCAGCAGCCCACCGGGACAGGGGTTATCTGGCTACACCTTC
v_call: TRBV7-9
d_call: TRBD1
j_call: TRBJ1-2
cdr3_length: 15
clone_size: many

cdr3_aa: CASSNPTGGYNEQFF
cdr3_nt: TGTGCCAGCAGTAATCCGACTGGCGGATACAATGAGCAGTTCTTC
v_call: TRBV12-3/TRBV12-4
d_call: .
j_call: TRBJ2-1
cdr3_length: 15
clone_size: many

cdr3_aa: CASSFDSFTYEQYF
cdr3_nt: TGTGCCAGCAGTTTCGACAGTTTCACCTACGAGCAGTACTTC
v_call: TRBV7-2
d_call: .
j_call: TRBJ2-7
cdr3_length: 14
clone_size: .

cdr3_aa: CSVRQGASTYNEQFF
cdr3_nt: TGCAGCGTTCGACAGGGAGCATCTACCTACAATGAGCAGTTCTTC
v_call: TRBV29-1
d_call: TRBD1
j_call: TRBJ2-1
cdr3_length: 15
clone_size: .

cdr3_aa: CSVGVRGYEQYF
cdr3_nt: TGCAGCGTTGGGGTAAGGGGCTACGAGCAGTACTTC
v_call: TRBV29-1
d_call: .
j_call: TRBJ2-7
cdr3_length: 12
clone_size: .

cdr3_aa: CASSPFNRPGYTF
cdr3_nt: TGTGCCAGCAGCCCTTTTAACAGGCCCGGCTACACCTTC
v_call: TRBV7-2
d_call: .
j_call: TRBJ1-2
cdr3_length: 13
clone_size: many

cdr3_aa: CASSQRDQGGNYEQYF
cdr3_nt: TGTGCCAGCAGCCAGAGGGACCAGGGCGGAAACTACGAGCAGTACTTC
v_call: TRBV4-2
d_call: .
j_call: TRBJ2-7
cdr3_length: 16
clone_size: .

cdr3_aa: CASSSGQGTETQYF
cdr3_nt: TGTGCCAGCAGCTCCGGACAGGGGACAGAGACCCAGTACTTC
v_call: TRBV7-2
d_call: TRBD1
j_call: TRBJ2-5
cdr3_length: 14
clone_size: many

cdr3_aa: CASSSAGGTSTDTQYF
cdr3_nt: TGTGCCAGCAGCTCCGCTGGCGGGACGAGCACAGATACGCAGTATTTT
v_call: TRBV7-6
d_call: .
j_call: TRBJ2-3
cdr3_length: 16
clone_size: many

cdr3_aa: CASSYRAFNQPQHF
cdr3_nt: TGTGCCAGCAGTTACAGGGCTTTTAATCAGCCCCAGCATTTT
v_call: TRBV6-1
d_call: .
j_call: TRBJ1-5
cdr3_length: 14
clone_size: .

cdr3_aa: CASRGGTGEGYGYTF
cdr3_nt: TGTGCCAGCAGGGGGGGAACAGGGGAAGGCTATGGCTACACCTTC
v_call: TRBV7-2
d_call: TRBD1
j_call: TRBJ1-2
cdr3_length: 15
clone_size: few